This T cell receptor beta chain was sequenced during a study of blood T cell repertoires in COVID-19 (dated by TCRdb to 2018 to 2021). Regarding the complete study: The collaborator samples originated in the United States, Italy and Spain and spanned the acute and convalescent phases of COVID-19. The prospective study material was composed of cDNA or gDNA derived from T cells, B-cell-depleted T cells, or PBMCs. Deeply sampled blood TCRbeta repertoires from subjects exposed to, actively infected with, or recovered from COVID-19 were included in the dataset. The repertoires were released in a freely available public database intended as a resource for research on the immune response to SARS-CoV-2. The samples were drawn from two sources: the first 160 participants of the ongoing ImmuneRACE study, and 1,200 or so subjects contributed by 6 global collaborators. The sample metadata nearly always contained a de-identified subject ID, COVID-19 status, age in years and sex. Where available, HLA class I and class II types were taken from metadata supplied by the sample provider and were not determined by assay-based typing.

TCRbeta CDR3 regions were amplified from genomic DNA using the immunoSEQ Assay, a bias-controlled multiplex PCR. The published analysis was carried out like this. The number of nucleated cells in each sample was estimated by amplification of reference gene primers within the assay. Sequence reads were collapsed and filtered to measure the absolute abundance of every unique TCRbeta CDR3 rearrangement. For each sample, productive Simpson clonality was calculated as the square root of Simpson's diversity index across productive rearrangements. TCRdb mirrors the immuneACCESS table, restricted to in-frame sequences. Some clones are absent from its copies; in checked studies, under half trace to an unresolved V gene, and the reason for the others is unknown. V, J and clone size derive from that table, while D and trimming were established from the DNA sequence. For this sample the table gives roughly 88,000 clones, of which around 88% were detected only once. 15% to 20% of the sample goes to the ten largest clones.

Notes on this clone: Its antigen specificity is not known. Per-base quality was not reported, and no clone a single base away is much larger than it.

At one collaborating source in Seattle, patients were enrolled during active infection and were followed longitudinally through the course of disease. Each collaborating institution followed its own protocols to collect whole blood in K2EDTA tubes. Collaborator samples were shipped for TCRbeta analysis as frozen whole blood, isolated PBMCs, or DNA extracted from either sample type. General findings and caveats noted by the study authors: The quantity of clinical and demographic metadata differed by source and by participant and was supplied without curation.

The origin of this receptor is a woman aged 55-75 years with COVID-19, enrolled during active disease. Sequencing was done on a sample of peripheral blood.

The CDR3 amino acid sequence is: CASSPDRGLYNEQFF. The base sequence is TGTGCCAGCAGTCCGGACAGGGGCCTCTACAATGAGCAGTTCTTC. The V and J genes are TRBV6-5 and TRBJ2-1; 9 central bases correspond to TRBD1. Counted from cysteine to phenylalanine, this CDR3 has 15 amino acids. The CDR3 DNA has 45 bases and is translated from base 1. The CDR1 and CDR2 encoded by the germline V gene are MNHEY and SVGAGI. Compared with germline, V lacks 5 bases and J lacks 3 bases; bases without a gene match: 5.